What follows is one T cell receptor beta chain and its context. The protocol was immunoSEQ multiplex PCR, while the TCRdb copy is restricted to in-frame clones and leaves out a portion. The table records approximately 150,000 clones, roughly 87% of them present only once. Trimming shortened V by 2 bases and J by 7 bases, and 11 bases separated the two germline ends. CDR3 length equals 13 residues. Looked up from germline, CDR1 is SGHDN and CDR2 is FVKESK. This entry comes from a study of T cell responses to AZD1222 COVID-19 vaccine. This receptor was taken from an adult who received the AZD1222 COVID-19 vaccine. The chain is built from TRBV14 and TRBJ1-1; D possibly corresponds to TRBD1 (5 bases). Sequencing was performed on peripheral blood, taken 28 days after the second AZD1222 dose. CDR3 DNA sequence: TGTGCCAGCAGCCAAATTCAGGGTGATGAAGCTTTCTTT. This gives the protein CASSQIQGDEAFF.